This T cell receptor beta chain was captured by sequencing in a study of blood T cell repertoires in COVID-19. Overall study: T cells, B-cell-depleted T cells, or PBMCs supplied cDNA or gDNA.

Germline V gene sequence: CDR1 SGHRS, CDR2 YFSETQ. V lost 3 bases, J lost 5 bases, and 7 bases stayed unmatched. The CDR3 consists of 14 residues. Assignment of participants to cohorts was predicated upon participant-reported clinical history. In the authors' methods: Amplifying reference gene primers gave estimates of nucleated cell counts. Here immunoSEQ multiplex PCR was the method, and the copy in TCRdb shows in-frame clones only, minus some. V, J and clone size were drawn from that table, and D and trimming were deduced from the DNA. The sample has a few hundred thousand clones, 70% to 90% seen once; the top ten hold 1% to 1.5%.

The specimen was PBMCs or T cells enriched from blood (not recorded which). The chain combines TRBV5-1 with TRBJ1-1, with TRBD1 identical over 7 bases. This TCR came from a middle-aged woman with acute COVID-19. The CDR3 region has the DNA TGCGCCAGCAGCTCAAACCCAGGGGGTACTGAAGCTTTCTTT. It codes for CASSSNPGGTEAFF.